The clone carrying this T cell receptor (beta chain) was counted at least ten times. The target antigen is unknown. CDR3 length: 14 amino acids. V lost 7 bases, J lost 5 bases, and 17 bases lay in between. The entry originates in a study of Graves' ophthalmopathy and Graves' hyperthyroidism. Findings and caveats of the study: Built on 13 signatures, a model told ophthalmopathy apart from stable hyperthyroidism with 85% to 90% sensitivity and under 83% specificity.

The TCR beta CDR3 regions underwent amplification from RNA transcripts. First-round RT-PCR relied on HTBI primers, and a second-round multiplex PCR came next. TCRdb redid the calling of the multiplex PCR reads with MiXCR, one entry per CDR3 protein. The repertoire consists of fewer than 350,000 distinct CDR3 sequences, with 17% occurring once and the leading ten covering more than 9%. Pregnancy or lactation, uncontrolled infections and other autoimmune diseases were grounds for excluding patients. The PBMCs used were ones drawn from approximately 10 ml of fresh peripheral blood. The sequencing sample was made of peripheral blood. The chain recombines TRBV12-3 or TRBV12-4 with TRBJ2-5; D tentatively fits TRBD1 or TRBD2 (5 bases each). This sequence originates from an adult man with Graves' ophthalmopathy. The CDR3 loop is CASTRDQRRETQYF. The CDR3 DNA sequence: TGTGCCAGCACCAGGGACCAGCGGCGGGAGACCCAGTACTTC.